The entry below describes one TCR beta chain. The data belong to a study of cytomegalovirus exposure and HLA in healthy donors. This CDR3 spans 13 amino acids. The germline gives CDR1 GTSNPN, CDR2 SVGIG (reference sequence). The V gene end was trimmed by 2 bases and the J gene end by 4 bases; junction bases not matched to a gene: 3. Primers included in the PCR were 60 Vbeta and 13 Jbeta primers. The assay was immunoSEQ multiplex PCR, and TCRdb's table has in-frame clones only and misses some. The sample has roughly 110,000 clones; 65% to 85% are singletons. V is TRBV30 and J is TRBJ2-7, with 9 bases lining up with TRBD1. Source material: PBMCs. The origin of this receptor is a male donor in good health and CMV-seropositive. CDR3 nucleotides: TGTGCCTGGAGTTTACAGGGGGCTTACGAGCAGTACTTC. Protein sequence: CAWSLQGAYEQYF.